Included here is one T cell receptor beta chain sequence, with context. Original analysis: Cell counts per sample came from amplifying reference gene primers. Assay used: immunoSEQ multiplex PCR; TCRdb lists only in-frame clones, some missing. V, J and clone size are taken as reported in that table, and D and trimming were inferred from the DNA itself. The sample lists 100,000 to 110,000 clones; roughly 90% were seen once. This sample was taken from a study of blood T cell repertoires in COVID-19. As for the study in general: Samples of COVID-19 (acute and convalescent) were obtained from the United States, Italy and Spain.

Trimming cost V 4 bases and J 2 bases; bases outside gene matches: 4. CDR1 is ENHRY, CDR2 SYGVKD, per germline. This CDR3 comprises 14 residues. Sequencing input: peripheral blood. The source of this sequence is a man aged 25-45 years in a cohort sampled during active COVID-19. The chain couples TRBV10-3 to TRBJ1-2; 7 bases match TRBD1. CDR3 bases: TGTGCCATCAGTGGTCAGGGGGGAAACTATGGCTACACCTTC. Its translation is CAISGQGGNYGYTF.